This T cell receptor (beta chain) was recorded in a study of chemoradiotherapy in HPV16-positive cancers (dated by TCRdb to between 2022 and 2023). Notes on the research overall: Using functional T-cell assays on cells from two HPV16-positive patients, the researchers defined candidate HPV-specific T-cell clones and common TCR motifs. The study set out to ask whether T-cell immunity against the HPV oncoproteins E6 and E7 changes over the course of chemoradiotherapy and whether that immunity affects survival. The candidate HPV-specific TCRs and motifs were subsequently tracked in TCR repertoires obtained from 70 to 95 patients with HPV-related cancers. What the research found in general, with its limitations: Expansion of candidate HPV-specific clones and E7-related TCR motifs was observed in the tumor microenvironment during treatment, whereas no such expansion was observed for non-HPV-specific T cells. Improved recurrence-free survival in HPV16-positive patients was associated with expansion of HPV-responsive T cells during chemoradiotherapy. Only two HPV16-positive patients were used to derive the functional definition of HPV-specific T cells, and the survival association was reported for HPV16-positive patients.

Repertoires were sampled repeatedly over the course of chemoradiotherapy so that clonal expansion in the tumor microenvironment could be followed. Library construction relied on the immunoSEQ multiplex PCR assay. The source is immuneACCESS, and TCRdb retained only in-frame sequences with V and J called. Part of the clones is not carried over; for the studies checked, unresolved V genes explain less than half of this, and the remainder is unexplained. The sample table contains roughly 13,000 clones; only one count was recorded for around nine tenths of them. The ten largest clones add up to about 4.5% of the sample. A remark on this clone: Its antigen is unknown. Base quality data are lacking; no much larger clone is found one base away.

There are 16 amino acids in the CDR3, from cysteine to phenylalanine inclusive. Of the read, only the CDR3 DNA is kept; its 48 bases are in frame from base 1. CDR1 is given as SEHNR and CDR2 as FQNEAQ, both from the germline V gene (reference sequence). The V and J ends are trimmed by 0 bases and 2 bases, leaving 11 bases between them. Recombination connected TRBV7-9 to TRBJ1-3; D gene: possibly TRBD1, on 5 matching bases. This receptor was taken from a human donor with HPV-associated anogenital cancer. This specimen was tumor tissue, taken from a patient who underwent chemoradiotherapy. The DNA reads TGTGCCAGCAGCTTAGCGTTAGGGGAGGCTGGAAACACCATATATTTT. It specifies CASSLALGEAGNTIYF. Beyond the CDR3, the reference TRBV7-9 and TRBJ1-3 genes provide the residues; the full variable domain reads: DTGVSQNPRHKITKRGQNVTFRCDPISEHNRLYWYRQTLGQGPEFLTYFQNEAQLEKSRLLSDRFSAERPKGSFSTLEIQRTEQGDSAMYLCASSLALGEAGNTIYFGEGSWLTVV.